Presented here are 29 T cell receptor beta chains from one specimen sequenced in a study of T cells in women clearing cervical HPV infection. Repertoires were generated with immunoSEQ multiplex PCR, while TCRdb's copy carries only in-frame clones and drops some. In all, the sample yields 25,000 to 35,000 clones. The material sequenced was blood buffy coat. The receptors derive from a woman between 18 and 75 years old with a cervical HPV16 infection that either progressed to CIN3+ or cleared (not recorded which).

The CDR3 sequence is CASSHSMMEETQYF. The sequenced CDR3 bases are TGTGCCAGCAGTCATAGCATGATGGAAGAGACG. The chain links TRBV2 to TRBJ2-3; D remains unclear. The CDR3 extends 3 residues past the end of the read, so its final part is completed from the germline J gene. Germline V gene lookup returns CDR1 SNHLY and CDR2 FYNNEI. CDR3 size: 14 residues. The variable domain in full, completed from reference TRBV2 and TRBJ2-3, reads EPEVTQTPSHQVTQMGQEVILRCVPISNHLYFYWYRQILGQKVEFLVSFYNNEISEKSEIFDDQFSVERPDGSNFTLKIRSTKLEDSAMYFCASSHSMMEETQYFGPGTRLTVL.

CDR3 DNA, as far as it was read: TGCAGTGCTTGCCCGGGACTCCTAGCCAAAAACATT. Translated, it gives CSACPGLLAKNI. The whole CDR3 reads CSACPGLLAKNIQYF. The chain joins TRBV20-1 to TRBJ2-4; D perhaps matches TRBD2 (6 bases). Read data end 3 residues before the CDR3 end; the end is taken from the germline J gene. Trimming pared 5 bases from V and 0 bases from J, leaving 14 bases between. CDR3 size: 15 residues. Per the germline V gene, CDR1 is DFQATT and CDR2 is SNEGSKA (reference sequence).

Comment on this clone: The read gets to within 3 residues of the CDR3 end, and the germline J gene fills in the rest. This chain uses TRBV19 with TRBJ2-3; 11 nucleotides match TRBD1. The CDR3 sequence is 16 residues long. The germline V gene encodes CDR1 LNHDA and CDR2 SQIVND (reference sequence). The junction had 4 bases not matched to a gene; V was cut back by 3 bases and J by 2 bases. The sequenced part of the CDR3 DNA is TGTGCCAGTAGTATCGGGACAGGGGGTACCACAGATACG. The encoded protein is CASSIGTGGTTDT. The entire CDR3 reads CASSIGTGGTTDTQYF. The variable domain in full, with the rest retrieved from reference TRBV19 and TRBJ2-3, is DGGITQSPKYLFRKEGQNVTLSCEQNLNHDAMYWYRQDPGQGLRLIYYSQIVNDFQKGDIAEGYSVSREKKESFPLTVTSAQKNPTAFYLCASSIGTGGTTDTQYFGPGTRLTVL.

Points on this clone: The CDR3 extends 3 residues past the end of the read, so its final part is completed from the germline J gene. The chain combines TRBV5-1 with TRBJ1-2; 7 nucleotides align to TRBD1. There are 15 residues in the CDR3. Losses at the gene ends were 0 bases for V and 5 bases for J; bases not matched to a gene: 7. From germline, CDR1 is SGHRS and CDR2 YFSETQ. The CDR3 spells CASSLVDRTSYGYTF. The CDR3 DNA, read in part, is TGCGCCAGCAGCTTGGTGGACAGGACGTCATATGGC. Supplemented by reference TRBV5-1 and TRBJ1-2, the full variable domain reads KAGVTQTPRYLIKTRGQQVTLSCSPISGHRSVSWYQQTPGQGLQFLFEYFSETQRNKGNFPGRFSGRQFSNSRSEMNVSTLELGDSALYLCASSLVDRTSYGYTFGSGTRLTVV.

As to this clone: The observed sequence ends 3 residues before the CDR3 terminus, with the missing tail filled in from the germline J gene. J is TRBJ2-7 and V is TRBV11-3; 12 bases map to TRBD2. Germline loops: CDR1 SGHNT, CDR2 YENEEA. With 5 bases clipped from V and 5 bases from J, the junction kept 4 bases outside the gene matches. The CDR3 is made up of 14 amino acids. Incomplete CDR3 DNA: TGTGCCAGCAGCCCCCGGACTAGCGGGAACGAG. Translating it yields CASSPRTSGNE. The full CDR3 protein reads CASSPRTSGNEQYF.

Worth noting for this clone: Read sequence stops 3 residues before the CDR3 end, and the germline J gene provides the missing end. The chain has TRBV11-3 and TRBJ2-3; D may be TRBD2 (6 bases). Germline V gene data show CDR1 as SGHNT and CDR2 as YENEEA. Trimming pared 7 bases from V and 6 bases from J, leaving 11 bases between. The CDR3 covers 12 residues. Partial CDR3 DNA: TGTGCCAGCAAGGCAGGGAGGGATACG. Its translation: CASKAGRDT. The complete CDR3 sequence is CASKAGRDTQYF.

This CDR3 is CASGLTSGSTQYF. The part of the CDR3 DNA that was read is TGTGCCAGCGGCCTGACTAGCGGCAGTACG. The gene calls are TRBV25-1 and TRBJ2-3, with TRBD2 matching 9 bases. Read sequence stops 3 residues before the CDR3 end, and the germline J gene provides the missing end. The germline CDR1 and CDR2 sequences are MGHDK and SYGVNS. The CDR3 length is 13 residues. With 8 bases clipped from V and 8 bases from J, the junction kept 8 bases outside the gene matches.

Points on this clone: The missing CDR3 end, 3 residues past where the read stops, is filled in from the germline J gene. J is TRBJ2-7 and V is TRBV30; TRBD2 aligns across 9 bases. CDR1 GTSNPN and CDR2 SVGIG come from the germline V gene (reference sequence). After removal of 6 bases from V and 4 bases from J, the junction contained 4 bases not matched to a gene. The CDR3 loop spans 12 amino acids. CDR3 loop: CACLTSGYEQYF. The DNA read from the CDR3 is TGTGCCTGCCTGACTAGCGGATACGAG.

CDR3: CASSVRQGVIYDYTF. The part of the CDR3 DNA that was read is TGTGCCAGCAGCGTCCGACAGGGGGTAATCTACGAC. The rearrangement uses TRBV7-9 and TRBJ1-2, with 9 bases lining up with TRBD1. The read terminates 3 residues before the CDR3 end, so the remaining end is supplied by the germline J gene. This CDR3 spans 15 amino acids. From germline, CDR1 is SEHNR and CDR2 FQNEAQ (reference sequence).

On this clone itself: The read terminates 3 residues before the CDR3 end, so the remaining end is supplied by the germline J gene. The gene calls are TRBV19 and TRBJ2-3, with D maybe TRBD1 (7 bases). Germline values: CDR1 LNHDA, CDR2 SQIVND (reference sequence). Trimming pared 1 base from V and 1 base from J, leaving 12 bases between. CDR3 length: 16 residues. Partial CDR3 DNA: TGTGCCAGTAGTATAGGCGGCAGGGGGGGCACAGATACG. Its protein product is CASSIGGRGGTDT. The CDR3 reads in full as CASSIGGRGGTDTQYF.

With regard to this clone: From the germline J gene comes the end of the CDR3, since the read stops 3 residues before it. The chain uses TRBV14 and TRBJ1-2, with D uncertain. This CDR3 region has 16 residues. The germline V gene encodes CDR1 SGHDN and CDR2 FVKESK. The CDR3 loop is CASSLVGRLAGDDYTF. The sequenced part of the CDR3 DNA is TGTGCCAGCAGCCTCGTTGGGAGGCTAGCGGGAGACGAC.

Regarding this clone: The read stops 3 residues short of the end of the CDR3; the missing end is completed from the germline J gene. The genes are TRBV7-7 and TRBJ2-7; weak D call: TRBD1 (6 bases). This CDR3 comprises 13 residues. Per germline, CDR1 SSHAT and CDR2 FNYEAQ (reference sequence). V gave up 3 bases and J gave up 6 bases, with 12 bases separating them. This CDR3 reads CASSLGLGGEQYF. The DNA read from the CDR3 is TGTGCCAGCAGCTTGGGGTTAGGGGGCGAG.

Remarks on this clone: The read halts 3 residues ahead of the CDR3 end, with the missing end drawn from the germline J gene. V usage is TRBV7-3 and J usage is TRBJ2-6; no clear D gene. Per germline, CDR1 SGHTA and CDR2 FQGTGA. The CDR3 contains 16 residues. The V end lost 2 bases, the J end lost 0 bases, and 8 bases lay between the germline ends. CDR3 bases read: TGTGCCAGCAGCTTAGAAGCTCCCTCTGGGGCCAACGTC. It specifies CASSLEAPSGANV. The full-length CDR3 reads as CASSLEAPSGANVLTF.

For this clone: From the germline J gene comes the end of the CDR3, since the read stops 3 residues before it. The chain uses TRBV6-1 and TRBJ2-5; no reliable D call. The CDR3 covers 14 residues. Trimming shortened V by 0 bases and J by 6 bases, and 11 bases separated the two germline ends. Germline V CDR1 and CDR2: MNHNS, SASEGT. The CDR3 loop reads CASSEALRVQTQYF. CDR3 DNA (partial): TGTGCCAGCAGTGAAGCGCTTCGGGTACAGACC.

Turning to this clone: The CDR3 extends 3 residues past the end of the read, so its final part is completed from the germline J gene. The rearrangement uses TRBV5-1 and TRBJ2-2; 10 bases match TRBD2. V shed 4 bases and J 0 bases; nucleotides not matched to a gene: 15. CDR3 length: 20 amino acids. The germline gives CDR1 SGHRS, CDR2 YFSETQ. The CDR3 DNA, read in part, is TGCGCCAGCAGCCCTGCTCGAACCTTTACTAGCGGGGCGAACACCGGGGAG. It translates to CASSPARTFTSGANTGE. The complete CDR3 reads CASSPARTFTSGANTGELFF.

Comment on this clone: The DNA ends 3 residues before the CDR3 does, and the rest of the CDR3 is filled in from the germline J gene. The rearrangement links TRBV2 to TRBJ1-1, with TRBD1 matching over 9 bases. Per germline, CDR1 SNHLY and CDR2 FYNNEI. V was pared by 6 bases and J by 6 bases, with 8 bases of the junction left unmatched. The CDR3 length is 14 residues. Incomplete CDR3 DNA: TGTGCCAGCAGGGGGGACAGGGTTCGCGCTGAA. This sequence encodes CASRGDRVRAE. The CDR3 in its entirety is CASRGDRVRAEAFF.

This clone is deemed medium-sized (0.01 to 0.1%) by its frequency. The part of the CDR3 DNA that was read is TGTGCCAGCAGCCAAGCGGGAGGACAGTTTAAAAACATT. This gives the protein CASSQAGGQFKNI. The entire CDR3 reads CASSQAGGQFKNIQYF. This chain uses TRBV14 with TRBJ2-4; D possibly corresponds to TRBD2 (7 bases). The read ends 3 residues shy of where the CDR3 ends; the end is completed using the germline J gene. The V and J ends lost 1 base and 4 bases respectively, with 14 bases between them. CDR3 length equals 16 residues. CDR1 is SGHDN, CDR2 FVKESK, per germline.

To note about this clone: The sequenced fragment ends 3 residues before the CDR3 boundary, so the rest is inferred from the germline J gene. V is TRBV2 and J is TRBJ1-2, with no clear D. CDR3 length: 15 residues. Germline V gene data show CDR1 as SNHLY and CDR2 as FYNNEI. Between the trimmed V and J ends, which lost 0 bases and 7 bases, there was a span of 15 bases. The CDR3 reads CASSEADIRSLGYTF. The CDR3 bases that were read are TGTGCCAGCAGTGAAGCTGACATACGGTCCCTTGGC.

With regard to this clone: Read data end 3 residues before the CDR3 end; the end is taken from the germline J gene. This chain links TRBV4-1 with TRBJ2-5, with unresolved D. This CDR3 has 14 residues. Germline V gene data show CDR1 as MGHRA and CDR2 as YSYEKL. V was trimmed by 4 bases and J by 7 bases, leaving 16 bases between them. CDR3 bases read: TGCGCCAGCAGCCCGGGTCGGGTAGCTGGGACC. The encoded protein is CASSPGRVAGT. In full, the CDR3 reads CASSPGRVAGTQYF.

To note about this clone: The read gets to within 3 residues of the CDR3 end, and the germline J gene fills in the rest. The rearrangement links TRBV2 to TRBJ1-1, with D possibly TRBD1 on 5 matching bases. There are 14 residues in the CDR3. Germline lookup yields CDR1 SNHLY and CDR2 FYNNEI. Trimming left V 4 bases short and J 0 bases short, with 9 bases between. Incomplete CDR3 DNA: TGTGCCAGCAGTGCAGGAGGGGTGAACACTGAA. Translated, it gives CASSAGGVNTE. The entire CDR3 protein is CASSAGGVNTEAFF.

Points on this clone: The read stops 3 residues short of the end of the CDR3; the missing end is completed from the germline J gene. The gene calls are TRBV7-9 and TRBJ2-5; D ambiguous. Trimming left V 1 base short and J 4 bases short, with 10 bases between. This CDR3 spans 14 amino acids. The germline V gene has CDR1 SEHNR and CDR2 FQNEAQ (reference sequence). CDR3 sequence reads: CASSLGQAGETQYF. CDR3 DNA, as far as it was read: TGTGCCAGCAGCTTAGGTCAAGCCGGAGAGACC.

On this clone: At one end, the junction sequence differs from germline, possibly due to a read error. Read sequence stops 3 residues before the CDR3 end, and the germline J gene provides the missing end. The chain links TRBV6-1 to TRBJ1-4; possible D gene TRBD1, 6 bases. The CDR3 contains 15 residues. Looked up from germline, CDR1 is MNHNS and CDR2 is SASEGT. Incomplete CDR3 DNA: TGTGCCAGCAGTGACCACAGGGCAACTAATGAAAGA. It is translated as CASSDHRATNER. The full CDR3 protein is CASSDHRATNERLFF.

A remark on this clone: Read coverage stops 3 residues before the CDR3 terminus; the germline J gene supplies the remainder. V and J are TRBV20-1 and TRBJ1-2, with 8 bases fitting TRBD1. There are 13 residues in the CDR3. CDR1 and CDR2 from the germline V gene are DFQATT and SNEGSKA (reference sequence). The V segment lost 3 bases and the J segment 2 bases; nucleotides outside the gene matches: 2. The CDR3 sequence: CSARTGDNYGYTF. The CDR3 bases that were read are TGCAGTGCTAGGACAGGGGACAACTATGGC.

Turning to this clone: The sequenced fragment ends 3 residues before the CDR3 boundary, so the rest is inferred from the germline J gene. The rearrangement joins TRBV5-1 to TRBJ2-7, with 10 bases lining up with TRBD2. J was trimmed by 3 bases and V by 1 base; bases with no gene match: 4. The germline gives CDR1 SGHRS, CDR2 YFSETQ. This CDR3 has 15 residues. The CDR3 bases that were read are TGCGCCAGCAGCTTGACAGCGGGAGGGAGCTACGAG. It translates to CASSLTAGGSYE. The entire CDR3 protein is CASSLTAGGSYEQYF.

Regarding this clone: The CDR3 end lies 3 residues beyond the end of the read and is filled in from the germline J gene. The V and J genes are TRBV7-3 and TRBJ2-1, with 11 positions matching TRBD1. Germline CDR1 SGHTA, CDR2 FQGTGA. The J segment lost 4 bases and the V segment lost 0 bases, leaving 5 bases of the junction unmatched. This CDR3 comprises 17 residues. This CDR3 is CASSLTAGTGGYNEQFF. CDR3 bases read: TGTGCCAGCAGCTTAACCGCCGGGACAGGGGGTTACAATGAG.

To note about this clone: The read terminates 3 residues before the CDR3 end, so the remaining end is supplied by the germline J gene. This chain links TRBV6-1 with TRBJ1-2; 7 bases line up with TRBD1. Losses at the gene ends were 4 bases for V and 4 bases for J; bases not matched to a gene: 12. Germline CDR1 MNHNS, CDR2 SASEGT. CDR3 length: 16 amino acids. The CDR3 sequence is CASSAYTQGTSYGYTF. The CDR3 bases that were read are TGTGCCAGCAGTGCTTATACACAGGGGACCAGCTATGGC.

Of note for this clone: Sequencing ends 3 residues short of the CDR3 end; the germline J gene provides the rest. The V call is TRBV19, the J call TRBJ2-1; TRBD1 matches 7 bases. Germline V CDR1 and CDR2: LNHDA, SQIVND (reference sequence). Germline trimming cut 6 bases from V and 6 bases from J; bases unmatched to any gene: 8. This CDR3 has 14 amino acids. CDR3 region: CASSRTGSGNEQFF. CDR3 DNA (partial): TGTGCCAGTAGCCGGACAGGATCGGGCAATGAG.

Turning to this clone: The CDR3 end lies 3 residues beyond the end of the read and is filled in from the germline J gene. This chain uses TRBV5-1 with TRBJ2-3; D is ambiguous. The CDR3 has 13 amino acids. The V end lost 5 bases, the J end lost 2 bases, and 9 bases lay between the germline ends. CDR1 SGHRS and CDR2 YFSETQ come from the germline V gene. Partial CDR3 DNA: TGCGCCAGCAGTTCCGAGGCCACAGATACG. Protein product: CASSSEATDT. The CDR3 reads in full as CASSSEATDTQYF.

Worth noting for this clone: The read stops 3 residues short of the end of the CDR3; the missing end is completed from the germline J gene. The rearrangement joins TRBV19 to TRBJ2-2; D may be TRBD1 (5 bases). Germline V gene sequence: CDR1 LNHDA, CDR2 SQIVND (reference sequence). The CDR3 sequence is 13 residues long. The chain's CDR3 is CASRTAANEKLFF. The CDR3 bases that were read are TGTGCCAGTAGGACAGCCGCTAATGAAAAG. Variable domain in full (rest from reference TRBV19 and TRBJ2-2): DGGITQSPKYLFRKEGQNVTLSCEQNLNHDAMYWYRQDPGQGLRLIYYSQIVNDFQKGDIAEGYSVSREKKESFPLTVTSAQKNPTAFYLCASRTAANEKLFFGEGSRLTVL.